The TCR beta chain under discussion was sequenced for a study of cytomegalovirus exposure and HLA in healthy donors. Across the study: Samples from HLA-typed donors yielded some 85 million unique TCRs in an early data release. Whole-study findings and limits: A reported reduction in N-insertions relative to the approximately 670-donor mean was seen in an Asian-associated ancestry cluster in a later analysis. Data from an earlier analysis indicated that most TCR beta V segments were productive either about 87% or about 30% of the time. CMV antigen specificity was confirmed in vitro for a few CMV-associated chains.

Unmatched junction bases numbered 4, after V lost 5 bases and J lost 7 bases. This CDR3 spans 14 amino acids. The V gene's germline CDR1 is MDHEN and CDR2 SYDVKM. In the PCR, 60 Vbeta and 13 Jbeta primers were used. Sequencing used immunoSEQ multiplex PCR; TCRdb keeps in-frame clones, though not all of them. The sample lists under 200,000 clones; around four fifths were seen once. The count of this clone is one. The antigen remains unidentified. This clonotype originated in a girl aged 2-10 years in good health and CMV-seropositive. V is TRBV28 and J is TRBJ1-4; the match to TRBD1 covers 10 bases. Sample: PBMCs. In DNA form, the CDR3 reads TGTGCCAGCAGTGTAGACAGGGGGCCTGAAAAACTGTTTTTT. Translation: CASSVDRGPEKLFF. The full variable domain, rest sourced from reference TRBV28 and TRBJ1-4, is DVKVTQSSRYLVKRTGEKVFLECVQDMDHENMFWYRQDPGLGLRLIYFSYDVKMKEKGDIPEGYSVSREKKERFSLILESASTNQTSMYLCASSVDRGPEKLFFGSGTQLSVL.